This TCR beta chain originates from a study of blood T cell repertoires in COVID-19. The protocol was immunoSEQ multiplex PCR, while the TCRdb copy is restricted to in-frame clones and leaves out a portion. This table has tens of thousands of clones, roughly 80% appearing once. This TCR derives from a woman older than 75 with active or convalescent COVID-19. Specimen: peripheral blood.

The CDR3 DNA is TGTGCCAGCAGCCGACAGGGGGGGACCTACAATGAGCAGTTCTTC. It is translated as CASSRQGGTYNEQFF. The chain recombines TRBV7-3 with TRBJ2-1; 9 bases agree with TRBD1. V was clipped by 5 bases and J by 2 bases; unmatched bases: 4. The V gene's germline CDR1 is SGHTA and CDR2 FQGTGA. The CDR3 has 15 amino acids.